The 32 T cell receptor beta chains below come from one sample, sequenced in a study of control samples from healthy donors and cancer patients. Clones were read by immunoSEQ multiplex PCR, and TCRdb kept only the in-frame ones, dropping some. Among 100,000 to 150,000 clones listed, 92% were seen once. The specimen sequenced was PBMCs. Receptors originate from a man at least 80 years old with head and neck cancer.

This chain connects TRBV5-1 to TRBJ2-3; the match to TRBD2 covers 10 bases. The CDR3 is 16 residues long. Germline CDR1 SGHRS, CDR2 YFSETQ. With V trimmed by 4 bases and J by 5 bases, 10 bases remained unmatched. As DNA, the CDR3 is TGCGCCAGCAGCGGACCTAGCGGGAGATGGGTAGATACGCAGTATTTT. This translates into CASSGPSGRWVDTQYF.

The chain couples TRBV14 to TRBJ1-2, with D uncertain. The V and J ends lost 0 bases and 3 bases respectively, with 2 bases between them. The V gene's germline CDR1 is SGHDN and CDR2 FVKESK. This CDR3 is 12 amino acids long. The CDR3 is CASSQDYYGYTF. CDR3 DNA sequence: TGTGCCAGCAGCCAAGATTACTATGGCTACACCTTC. Full variable domain (remainder filled in from reference TRBV14 and TRBJ1-2): EAGVTQFPSHSVIEKGQTVTLRCDPISGHDNLYWYRRVMGKEIKFLLHFVKESKQDESGMPNNRFLAERTGGTYSTLKVQPAELEDSGVYFCASSQDYYGYTFGSGTRLTVV.

This clone was seen once. The chain recombines TRBV12-3 or TRBV12-4 with TRBJ1-2; D not certain. Trimming stripped 10 bases from V and 7 bases from J, with 13 bases between. This CDR3 is 11 amino acids long. In DNA form, the CDR3 reads TGTGCCACCAGATCGAGAGGTGGCTACACCTTC. This translates into CATRSRGGYTF.

The chain joins TRBV27 to TRBJ1-1; 11 bases match TRBD1. The V gene end was trimmed by 5 bases and the J gene end by 5 bases; junction bases not matched to a gene: 4. Germline CDR1 is MNHEY and CDR2 is SMNVEV (reference sequence). CDR3 length equals 14 residues. CDR3 DNA: TGTGCCAGCAGTGGCCGGGACAGGGGGACTGAAGCTTTCTTT. Amino acids: CASSGRDRGTEAFF.

The count of this clone is one. The gene calls are TRBV7-9 and TRBJ2-7; D unclear. The CDR3 loop spans 12 amino acids. V lost 10 bases, J lost 4 bases, and 14 bases lay in between. Germline loops: CDR1 SEHNR, CDR2 FQNEAQ (reference sequence). In DNA form, the CDR3 reads TGTGCCACCTCCAAGGCCGCATACGAGCAGTACTTC. Its translation is CATSKAAYEQYF.

This chain uses TRBV10-3 with TRBJ2-7; 12 bases fit TRBD2. CDR1 ENHRY and CDR2 SYGVKD come from the germline V gene. The CDR3 has 16 residues. Losses at the gene ends were 1 base for V and 4 bases for J; bases not matched to a gene: 5. CDR3 loop: CAISEWASGRGYEQYF. The CDR3 region has the DNA TGTGCCATCAGTGAGTGGGCTAGCGGGAGGGGTTACGAGCAGTACTTC.

The rearrangement uses TRBV5-8 and TRBJ1-5; D remains ambiguous. The CDR3 totals 14 residues. The germline V gene has CDR1 SGHTS and CDR2 YDEGEE. Deletions cut 2 bases from V and 7 bases from J, with 13 bases between. The CDR3 DNA follows: TGTGCCAGCAGCTTAAAAGGCCCCAGGCAGCCCCAGCATTTT. Protein sequence: CASSLKGPRQPQHF.

This clone was observed a single time. The chain carries TRBV6-5 and TRBJ2-4, with unresolved D. There are 15 residues in the CDR3. Trimming left V 6 bases short and J 2 bases short, with 14 bases between. Germline V lookup: CDR1 MNHEY, CDR2 SVGAGI. CDR3 sequence (DNA): TGTGCCAGCAGGGACGGACGGAGAACCAAAAACATTCAGTACTTC. This sequence encodes CASRDGRRTKNIQYF.

The chain joins TRBV7-2 to TRBJ2-1; 9 positions agree with TRBD1. V dropped 4 bases and J dropped 12; count of bases not matched to a gene: 16. CDR3 length: 16 residues. From germline, CDR1 is SGHTA and CDR2 FQGNSA. CDR3 coding DNA: TGTGCCAGCAGCTCCAACGGTGGGACAGGGAGCTTAGTGCAGTTCTTC. Residues: CASSSNGGTGSLVQFF. Full variable domain (outside the CDR3, taken from reference TRBV7-2 and TRBJ2-1): GAGVSQSPSNKVTEKGKDVELRCDPISGHTALYWYRQSLGQGLEFLIYFQGNSAPDKSGLPSDRFSAERTGGSVSTLTIQRTQQEDSAVYLCASSSNGGTGSLVQFFGPGTRLTVL.

The count of this clone is one. The chain uses TRBV5-1 and TRBJ1-6; D is unclear. The CDR3 loop spans 14 amino acids. Per the germline V gene, CDR1 is SGHRS and CDR2 is YFSETQ. The V end was cut by 0 bases, the J end by 5 bases, with 6 bases between. The CDR3 DNA reads as TGCGCCAGCAGCTTGGGGACGAATAATTCACCCCTCCACTTT. The encoded protein is CASSLGTNNSPLHF.

This clone has only one observation. The J gene is TRBJ2-1, the V gene TRBV7-8; 14 bases match TRBD2. The CDR3 totals 17 residues. The V and J ends lost 3 bases and 2 bases, in that order; junction bases with no gene match: 3. Per the germline V gene, CDR1 is SGHVS and CDR2 is FQNEAQ. CDR3 sequence reads: CASSLRTSGRTYNEQFF. Written as DNA, the CDR3 is TGTGCCAGCAGCTTGAGGACTAGCGGGAGGACCTACAATGAGCAGTTCTTC.

The V and J genes are TRBV10-1 and TRBJ2-3, with 10 bases lining up with TRBD2. The CDR3 sequence is 19 residues long. Per the germline V gene, CDR1 is WNHNN and CDR2 is SYGVQD (reference sequence). The V segment lost 2 bases and the J segment 0 bases; nucleotides outside the gene matches: 11. CDR3 region: CASSEIALAGASSTDTQYF. DNA of the CDR3: TGCGCCAGCAGTGAGATCGCCCTAGCGGGGGCCTCTAGCACAGATACGCAGTATTTT.

V gene TRBV5-1 combines with J gene TRBJ1-1; no firm D call. Germline values: CDR1 SGHRS, CDR2 YFSETQ. With 0 bases removed from V and 3 bases from J, the gap between germline ends came to 12 bases. CDR3 length: 15 residues. The CDR3 DNA reads TGCGCCAGCAGCTTGGCCGCTGGGAGTTACACTGAAGCTTTCTTT. Residues: CASSLAAGSYTEAFF.

The chain carries TRBV18 and TRBJ1-5; D is uncertain. The CDR3 has 13 residues. V was cut by 6 bases and J by 0 bases, with 6 bases left in between. Germline V CDR1 and CDR2: KGHSH, LQKENI. Written as DNA, the CDR3 is TGTGCCAGCTCCCCCGCTAGCAATCAGCCCCAGCATTTT. As protein: CASSPASNQPQHF.

The V gene is TRBV19, the J gene TRBJ2-3; D gene uncertain. The CDR3 is 15 residues long. Germline assignment: CDR1 LNHDA and CDR2 SQIVND (reference sequence). The V and J ends lost 3 bases and 0 bases respectively, with 10 bases between them. CDR3 DNA sequence: TGTGCCAGTAGTATTGGAGCCCCTAGCACAGATACGCAGTATTTT. Amino acid sequence: CASSIGAPSTDTQYF. Full variable domain (remainder filled in from reference TRBV19 and TRBJ2-3): DGGITQSPKYLFRKEGQNVTLSCEQNLNHDAMYWYRQDPGQGLRLIYYSQIVNDFQKGDIAEGYSVSREKKESFPLTVTSAQKNPTAFYLCASSIGAPSTDTQYFGPGTRLTVL.

The CDR3 DNA is TGTGCCAGCAGCCCGGGGGGGCTAGCGGGAGGGCCCTACGAGCAGTACTTC. Protein sequence: CASSPGGLAGGPYEQYF. V gene TRBV5-6 combines with J gene TRBJ2-7; 12 bases align to TRBD2. Germline trimming cut 4 bases from V and 2 bases from J; bases unmatched to any gene: 10. Germline V gene sequence: CDR1 SGHDT, CDR2 YYEEEE. This CDR3 is built from 17 residues.

V usage is TRBV19 and J usage is TRBJ1-3; D is undetermined. CDR3 length: 14 amino acids. Germline V CDR1 and CDR2: LNHDA, SQIVND (reference sequence). V dropped 6 bases and J dropped 8 bases, with 17 bases sitting between them. The CDR3 DNA sequence: TGTGCCAGTAGCCTAAGGACGTCGCGAGACACCATATATTTT. Translation gives CASSLRTSRDTIYF. Full variable domain (outside the CDR3, taken from reference TRBV19 and TRBJ1-3): DGGITQSPKYLFRKEGQNVTLSCEQNLNHDAMYWYRQDPGQGLRLIYYSQIVNDFQKGDIAEGYSVSREKKESFPLTVTSAQKNPTAFYLCASSLRTSRDTIYFGEGSWLTVV.

The chain joins TRBV15 to TRBJ1-5, with D perhaps matching TRBD1 (6 bases). V lost 2 bases and J 6 bases, leaving 11 bases between the germline ends. The germline gives CDR1 LNHNV, CDR2 YYDKDF (reference sequence). This CDR3 region has 14 residues. The CDR3 DNA sequence: TGTGCCACCAGCAGACAGGGGCAGGGTCAGCCCCAGCATTTT. It specifies CATSRQGQGQPQHF.

J is TRBJ2-3 and V is TRBV5-4, with 8 bases fitting TRBD2. Germline V gene sequence: CDR1 SGHNT, CDR2 YYREEE (reference sequence). Trimming took 3 bases from V and 4 from J; bases not matched to a gene: 10. The CDR3 covers 16 residues. CDR3 protein: CASSSGSGRAADTQYF. The CDR3 DNA sequence: TGTGCCAGCAGCTCTGGAAGCGGGAGAGCTGCAGATACGCAGTATTTT.

The chain joins TRBV12-3 or TRBV12-4 to TRBJ2-3; no firm D call. Trimming pared 6 bases from V and 5 bases from J, leaving 12 bases between. The CDR3 loop spans 13 amino acids. CDR3 DNA: TGTGCCAGCAGCTCTCCCATGGGAGATACGCAGTATTTT. Its protein is CASSSPMGDTQYF.

The CDR3 here is CASSFKLLEADTQYF. CDR3 DNA sequence: TGTGCCAGCAGTTTCAAACTGCTAGAAGCAGATACGCAGTATTTT. J is TRBJ2-3 and V is TRBV13, with D unresolved. Germline loops: CDR1 PRHDT, CDR2 FYEKMQ (reference sequence). The ends were cut back, 6 bases at V and 4 bases at J, with 17 bases in the middle. The CDR3 covers 15 residues.

This sequence joins TRBV28 and TRBJ2-5; 9 bases agree with TRBD2. The germline gives CDR1 MDHEN, CDR2 SYDVKM. J gave up 2 bases and V 5 bases, and 6 bases lay outside the gene matches. The CDR3 has 15 residues. CDR3 nucleotide sequence: TGTGCCAGCAGTAGCCTAGCGGGGTCTCAAGAGACCCAGTACTTC. Protein sequence: CASSSLAGSQETQYF.

CDR3: CASRVRGGLTNEKLFF. CDR3 DNA sequence: TGTGCCAGCAGAGTACGGGGCGGTTTAACTAATGAAAAACTGTTTTTT. The chain uses TRBV11-2 and TRBJ1-4, with TRBD1 as a possible D gene (5 bases). V was clipped by 6 bases and J by 1 base, with 15 bases between them. The CDR3 spans 16 residues. The germline CDR1 and CDR2 sequences are SGHAT and FQNNGV. Combining the CDR3 with reference TRBV11-2 and TRBJ1-4 gives the whole variable domain EAGVAQSPRYKIIEKRQSVAFWCNPISGHATLYWYQQILGQGPKLLIQFQNNGVVDDSQLPKDRFSAERLKGVDSTLKIQPAKLEDSAVYLCASRVRGGLTNEKLFFGSGTQLSVL.

Here the CDR3 reads CAISGQPGQGRFTEAFF. The CDR3 coding sequence is TGTGCCATCAGTGGACAGCCGGGACAGGGAAGATTCACTGAAGCTTTCTTT. This chain joins TRBV10-3 and TRBJ1-1; 9 nucleotides match TRBD1. With 4 bases clipped from V and 4 bases from J, the junction kept 13 bases outside the gene matches. This CDR3 is 17 amino acids long. Germline CDR1 ENHRY, CDR2 SYGVKD.

On this clone itself: The sample has other DNA sequences that encode this CDR3 too. The genes are TRBV2 and TRBJ2-1; D is unresolved. From germline, CDR1 is SNHLY and CDR2 FYNNEI. V gave up 9 bases and J gave up 0 bases, with 3 bases separating them. The CDR3 totals 11 residues. The CDR3 region is CASSSYNEQFF. The CDR3 region has the DNA TGTGCCAGTTCCTCCTACAATGAGCAGTTCTTC.

This rearrangement joins TRBV6-2 or TRBV6-3 to TRBJ2-2; TRBD2 aligns across 7 bases. This CDR3 has 17 residues. Unmatched junction bases numbered 12, after V lost 2 bases and J lost 6 bases. The germline gives CDR1 MNHEY, CDR2 SVGEGT. The CDR3 coding sequence is TGTGCCAGCAGTTACAGCCGGCGGGAGTACGGGTCCGGGGAGCTGTTTTTT. This codes for CASSYSRREYGSGELFF.

The V and J genes are TRBV18 and TRBJ2-3; D perhaps matches TRBD1 (6 bases). Trimming pared 0 bases from V and 2 bases from J, leaving 12 bases between. The CDR3 totals 16 residues. Per the germline V gene, CDR1 is KGHSH and CDR2 is LQKENI. CDR3 DNA sequence: TGTGCCAGCTCACCACCACGAGGGGGTTCCACAGATACGCAGTATTTT. This sequence encodes CASSPPRGGSTDTQYF.

The V and J genes are TRBV7-9 and TRBJ2-3; D perhaps matches TRBD2 (6 bases). Trimming stripped 4 bases from V and 3 bases from J, with 14 bases between. The CDR3 is 15 residues long. The V gene's germline CDR1 is SEHNR and CDR2 FQNEAQ (reference sequence). CDR3 sequence reads: CASSSSGVETDTQYF. The DNA of the CDR3 is TGTGCCAGCAGCTCTTCGGGGGTAGAGACAGATACGCAGTATTTT.

This rearrangement joins TRBV7-9 to TRBJ2-7; 9 bases fit TRBD2. After removal of 2 bases from V and 0 bases from J, the junction contained 5 bases not matched to a gene. The CDR3 extends over 16 amino acids. Germline CDR1 and CDR2: SEHNR and FQNEAQ (reference sequence). This CDR3 is CASSLQAGGPSYEQYF. CDR3 nucleotide sequence: TGTGCCAGCAGCTTACAAGCGGGGGGACCCTCCTACGAGCAGTACTTC.

This chain joins TRBV25-1 and TRBJ2-7; D uncertain. The germline V gene has CDR1 MGHDK and CDR2 SYGVNS. Trimming took 7 bases from V and 3 from J, leaving 10 bases between them. The CDR3 covers 12 residues. CDR3 region: CASMSRLYEQYF. The CDR3 DNA is TGTGCCAGCATGTCTCGCCTCTACGAGCAGTACTTC.

The chain employs TRBV19 and TRBJ2-2; 10 bases map to TRBD2. Germline loops: CDR1 LNHDA, CDR2 SQIVND (reference sequence). J was trimmed by 7 bases and V by 4 bases; bases with no gene match: 6. This CDR3 region has 15 residues. The CDR3 region is CASSKLAGFVGELFF. DNA for the CDR3: TGTGCCAGTAGTAAACTAGCGGGGTTTGTCGGGGAGCTGTTTTTT.

The chain links TRBV23-1 to TRBJ1-2; 7 nucleotides agree with TRBD1. TRBV23-1 is an open reading frame, and its role is uncertain. J gave up 8 bases and V 1 base, and 25 bases lay outside the gene matches. This CDR3 comprises 20 residues. The CDR3 sequence is CASSQWCFSGQPNLIRGYTF. CDR3 DNA sequence: TGCGCCAGCAGTCAATGGTGTTTTTCGGGACAGCCTAATTTGATTCGGGGCTACACCTTC.